This TCR beta chain came from a study of blood T cell repertoires in COVID-19. Overall study context: Both acute and convalescent COVID-19 samples were obtained from the United States, Italy and Spain. T cells, B-cell-depleted T cells, or PBMCs provided the cDNA or gDNA that served as material.

While infection was still active, Seattle patients were enrolled and then followed longitudinally. As originally analysed: Estimation of nucleated cell counts was performed using reference gene primer amplification. Libraries were prepared by immunoSEQ multiplex PCR; TCRdb keeps only in-frame clonotypes and omits some of them. That table furnishes V, J and clone size, whereas the DNA furnished D and trimming. The sample records about 58,000 clones, roughly four fifths being singletons. Sequences were obtained from peripheral blood. This clonotype was sampled from a man between 60 and 75 years old with COVID-19, enrolled during active disease.

CDR3 in amino acids: CASSGGGAQTDTQYF. As DNA, the CDR3 is TGTGCCAGCAGCGGGGGAGGGGCGCAGACAGATACGCAGTATTTT. The chain combines TRBV4-2 with TRBJ2-3; 7 bases are a match to TRBD2. The CDR3 extends over 15 amino acids. CDR1 is LGHNA and CDR2 is YNFKEQ in the germline V gene. The J segment lost 3 bases and the V segment lost 5 bases, leaving 8 bases of the junction unmatched.